The present TCR beta chain was sequenced within a study of PD-1 blockade in classical Hodgkin lymphoma. Study conclusions and caveats: Anyone who began nivolumab under 1 year after ASCT was excluded. The CD4+ diversity rise by C4D1 was clearest in complete responders. As was reported, newly diagnosed patients showed lower baseline TCR diversity than healthy donors did.

This clone was picked up one time. The target antigen is unknown. Sequencing was performed with immunoSEQ multiplex PCR; in TCRdb, only in-frame clones are kept and a portion is missing. The data contain around 18,000 clones, around 74% of them singletons. Time point specified: cycle 4 day 1 (C4D1), after 6 weeks of nivolumab. With no exception, relapse followed autologous stem cell transplantation in all patients, and brentuximab vedotin exposure varied. It was by magnetic negative selection that CD4+ T cells were purified from thawed PBMCs. Best responses included complete response and partial response; otherwise, the best response was progressive disease. This sequence was found in a human donor with classical Hodgkin lymphoma. The starting material was CD4+ T cells from blood, obtained before the fourth cycle of nivolumab.

The CDR3 region has the DNA TGTGCCAGCAGCGCCAGCAGGGGCGGGAGAACTAATGAAAAACTGTTTTTT. Translated, it gives CASSASRGGRTNEKLFF. This chain joins TRBV7-8 and TRBJ1-4; D is perhaps TRBD1 (6 bases). Per germline, CDR1 SGHVS and CDR2 FQNEAQ. The CDR3 runs to 17 residues. Trimming took off 5 bases at V and 1 base at J, with 17 bases between the two ends.